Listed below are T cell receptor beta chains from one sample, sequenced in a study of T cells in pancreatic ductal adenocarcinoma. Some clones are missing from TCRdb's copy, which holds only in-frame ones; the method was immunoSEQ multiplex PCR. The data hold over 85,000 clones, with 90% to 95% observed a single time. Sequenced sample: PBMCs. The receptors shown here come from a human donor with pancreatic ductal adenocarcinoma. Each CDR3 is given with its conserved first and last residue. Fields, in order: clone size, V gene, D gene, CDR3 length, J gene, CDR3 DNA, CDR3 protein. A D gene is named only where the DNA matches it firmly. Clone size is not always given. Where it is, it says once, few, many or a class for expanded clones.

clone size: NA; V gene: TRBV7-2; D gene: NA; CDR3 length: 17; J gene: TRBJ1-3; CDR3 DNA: TGTGCCAGCAGCCCAACACGGCTGGGGGGGACTGGAAACACCATATATTTT; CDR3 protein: CASSPTRLGGTGNTIYF
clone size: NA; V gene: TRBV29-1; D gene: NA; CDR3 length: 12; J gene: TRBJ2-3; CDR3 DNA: TGCAGCGTTGTTGCCGGGACAGATACGCAGTATTTT; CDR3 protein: CSVVAGTDTQYF
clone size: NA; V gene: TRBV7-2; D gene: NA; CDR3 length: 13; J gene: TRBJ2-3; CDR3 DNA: TGTGCCAGCAGCCTACCGGGGGCAGATACGCAGTATTTT; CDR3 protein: CASSLPGADTQYF
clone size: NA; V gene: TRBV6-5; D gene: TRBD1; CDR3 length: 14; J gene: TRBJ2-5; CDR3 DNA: TGTGCCAGCAGTCCCTGGGGACAGGATGAGACCCAGTACTTC; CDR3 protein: CASSPWGQDETQYF
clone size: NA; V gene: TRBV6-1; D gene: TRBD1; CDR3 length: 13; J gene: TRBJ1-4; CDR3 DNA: TGTGCCAGCACGTTTAGGGGACAGGAAAAACTGTTTTTT; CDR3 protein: CASTFRGQEKLFF
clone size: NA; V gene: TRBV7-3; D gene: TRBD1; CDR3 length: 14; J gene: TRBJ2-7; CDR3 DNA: TGTGCCAGCAGCCAGACAGGGGGCTCATACGAGCAGTACTTC; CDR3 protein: CASSQTGGSYEQYF
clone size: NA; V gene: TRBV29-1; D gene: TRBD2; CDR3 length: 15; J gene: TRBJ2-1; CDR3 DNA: TGCAGCGTTGAGGGGCTAGCGGGTTGGTACAATGAGCAGTTCTTC; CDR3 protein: CSVEGLAGWYNEQFF
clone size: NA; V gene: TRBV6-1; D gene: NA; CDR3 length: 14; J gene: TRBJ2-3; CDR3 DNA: TGTGCCAGCCTCAGGTATTCCCCCTCAGATACGCAGTATTTT; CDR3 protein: CASLRYSPSDTQYF
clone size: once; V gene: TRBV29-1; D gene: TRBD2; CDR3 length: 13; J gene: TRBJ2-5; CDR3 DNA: TGCAGCGTTGAAGCTAGCGGGAGCGAGACCCAGTACTTC; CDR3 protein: CSVEASGSETQYF
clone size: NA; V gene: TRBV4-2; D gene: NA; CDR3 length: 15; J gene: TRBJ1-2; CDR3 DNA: TGTGCCAGCAGCCAATATCCAGGGGCGACATATGGCTACACCTTC; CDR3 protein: CASSQYPGATYGYTF